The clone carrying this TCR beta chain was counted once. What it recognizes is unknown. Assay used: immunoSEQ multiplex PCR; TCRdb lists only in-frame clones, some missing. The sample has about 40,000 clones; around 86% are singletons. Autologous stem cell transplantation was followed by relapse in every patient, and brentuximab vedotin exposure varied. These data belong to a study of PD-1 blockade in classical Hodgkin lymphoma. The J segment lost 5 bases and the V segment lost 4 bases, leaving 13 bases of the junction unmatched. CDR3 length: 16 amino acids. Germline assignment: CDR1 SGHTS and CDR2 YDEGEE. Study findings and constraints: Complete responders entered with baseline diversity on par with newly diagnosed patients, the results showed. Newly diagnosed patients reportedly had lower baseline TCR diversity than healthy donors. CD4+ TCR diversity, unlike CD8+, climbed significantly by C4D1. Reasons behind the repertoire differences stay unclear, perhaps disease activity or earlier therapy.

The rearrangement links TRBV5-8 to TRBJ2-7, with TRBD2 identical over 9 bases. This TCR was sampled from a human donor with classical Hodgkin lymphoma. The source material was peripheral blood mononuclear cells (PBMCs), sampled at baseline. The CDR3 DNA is TGTGCCAGCAGCGCGGGAGGGAGGGCGGGAGTTGACGAGCAGTACTTC. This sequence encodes CASSAGGRAGVDEQYF.